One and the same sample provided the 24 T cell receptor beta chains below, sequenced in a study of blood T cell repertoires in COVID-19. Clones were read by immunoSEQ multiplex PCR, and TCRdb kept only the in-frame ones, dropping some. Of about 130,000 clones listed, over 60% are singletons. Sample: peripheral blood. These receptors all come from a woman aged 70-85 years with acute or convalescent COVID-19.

Here the CDR3 reads CSVDRAGSTDTQYF. The CDR3, as DNA: TGCAGCGTGGACAGGGCTGGTAGCACAGATACGCAGTATTTT. The chain joins TRBV29-1 to TRBJ2-3, with 8 nucleotides matching TRBD1. V dropped 6 bases and J dropped 0; count of bases not matched to a gene: 5. The CDR3 spans 14 residues. Germline CDR1 reads SQVTM; CDR2 reads ANQGSEA.

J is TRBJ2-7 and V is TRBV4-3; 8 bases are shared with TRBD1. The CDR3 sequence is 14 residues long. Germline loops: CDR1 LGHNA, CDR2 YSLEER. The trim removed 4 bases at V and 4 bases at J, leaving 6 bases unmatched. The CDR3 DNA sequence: TGCGCCAGCAGCCTCCGACAGGGGAGGTACGAGCAGTACTTC. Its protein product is CASSLRQGRYEQYF.

Here the CDR3 reads CASRGQGRNTEAFF. The DNA of the CDR3 is TGTGCCAGCAGAGGACAGGGGAGGAACACTGAAGCTTTCTTT. V usage is TRBV27 and J usage is TRBJ1-1; 9 bases are shared with TRBD1. The CDR3 totals 14 residues. Germline V CDR1 and CDR2: MNHEY, SMNVEV (reference sequence). With V trimmed by 6 bases and J by 1 base, 3 bases remained unmatched.

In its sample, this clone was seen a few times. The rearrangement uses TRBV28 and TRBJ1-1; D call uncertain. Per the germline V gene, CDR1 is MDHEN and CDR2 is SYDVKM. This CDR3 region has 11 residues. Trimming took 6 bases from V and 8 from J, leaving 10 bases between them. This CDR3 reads CASSERQEAFF. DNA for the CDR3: TGTGCCAGCAGCGAGAGGCAGGAAGCTTTCTTT.

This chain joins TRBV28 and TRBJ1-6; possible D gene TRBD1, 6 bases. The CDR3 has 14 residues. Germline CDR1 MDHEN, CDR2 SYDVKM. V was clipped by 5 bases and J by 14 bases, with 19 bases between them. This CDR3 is CASSTLSGGLALHF. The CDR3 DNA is TGTGCCAGCAGTACCCTCTCTGGGGGCCTAGCCCTCCACTTT.

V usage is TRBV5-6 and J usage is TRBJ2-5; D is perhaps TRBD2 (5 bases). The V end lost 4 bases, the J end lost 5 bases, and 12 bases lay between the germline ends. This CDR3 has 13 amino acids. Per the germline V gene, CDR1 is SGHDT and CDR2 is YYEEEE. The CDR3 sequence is CASSPVGEETQYF. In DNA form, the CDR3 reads TGTGCCAGCAGCCCCGTCGGGGAGGAGACCCAGTACTTC.

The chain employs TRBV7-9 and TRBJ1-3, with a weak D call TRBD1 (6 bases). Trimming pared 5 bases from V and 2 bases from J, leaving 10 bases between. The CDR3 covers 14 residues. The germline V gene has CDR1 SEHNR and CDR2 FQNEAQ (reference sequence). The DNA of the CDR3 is TGTGCCAGCAGCCTGGACAGAGCTGGAAACACCATATATTTT. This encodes CASSLDRAGNTIYF.

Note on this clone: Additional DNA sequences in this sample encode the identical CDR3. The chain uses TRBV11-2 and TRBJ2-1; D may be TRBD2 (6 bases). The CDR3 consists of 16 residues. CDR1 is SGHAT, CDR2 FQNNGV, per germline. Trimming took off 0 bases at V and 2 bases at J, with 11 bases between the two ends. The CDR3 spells CASSLEVSGTYNEQFF. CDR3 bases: TGTGCCAGCAGCTTAGAAGTTAGCGGAACCTACAATGAGCAGTTCTTC.

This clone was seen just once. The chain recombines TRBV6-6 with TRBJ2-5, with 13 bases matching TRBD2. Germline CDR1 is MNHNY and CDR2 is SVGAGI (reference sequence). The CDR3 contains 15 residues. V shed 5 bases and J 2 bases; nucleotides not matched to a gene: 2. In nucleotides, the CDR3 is TGTGCCAGCAGTAGGGGACTAGCGGGACAAGAGACCCAGTACTTC. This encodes CASSRGLAGQETQYF.

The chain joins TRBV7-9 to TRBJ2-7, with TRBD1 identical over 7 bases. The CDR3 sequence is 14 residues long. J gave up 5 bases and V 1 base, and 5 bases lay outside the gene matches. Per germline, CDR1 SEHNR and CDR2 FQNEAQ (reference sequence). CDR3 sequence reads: CASSLGTGVHEQYF. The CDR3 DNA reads TGTGCCAGCAGCTTAGGAACAGGGGTACACGAGCAGTACTTC.

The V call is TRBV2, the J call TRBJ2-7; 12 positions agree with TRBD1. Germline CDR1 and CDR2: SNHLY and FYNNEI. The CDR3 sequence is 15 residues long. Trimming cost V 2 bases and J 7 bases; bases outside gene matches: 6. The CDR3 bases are TGTGCCAGCAGTGAAACGGGACAGGGGGCTTTTGAGCAGTACTTC. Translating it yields CASSETGQGAFEQYF.

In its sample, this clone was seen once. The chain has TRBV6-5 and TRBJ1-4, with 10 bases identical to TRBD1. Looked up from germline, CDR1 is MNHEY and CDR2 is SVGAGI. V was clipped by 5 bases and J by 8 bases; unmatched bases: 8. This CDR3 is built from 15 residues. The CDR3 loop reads CASSTRTGGNEKLFF. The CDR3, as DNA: TGTGCCAGCAGTACCAGGACAGGGGGTAACGAAAAACTGTTTTTT.

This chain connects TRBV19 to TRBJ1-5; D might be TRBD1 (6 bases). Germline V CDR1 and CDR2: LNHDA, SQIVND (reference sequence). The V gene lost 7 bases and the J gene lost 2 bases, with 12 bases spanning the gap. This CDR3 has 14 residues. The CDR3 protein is CASKVWTGNQPQHF. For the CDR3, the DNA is TGTGCCAGTAAGGTTTGGACAGGCAATCAGCCCCAGCATTTT.

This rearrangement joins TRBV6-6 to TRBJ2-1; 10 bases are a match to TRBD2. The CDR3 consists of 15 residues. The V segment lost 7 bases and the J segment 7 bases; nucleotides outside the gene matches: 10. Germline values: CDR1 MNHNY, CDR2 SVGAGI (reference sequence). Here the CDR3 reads CASTPGGGLANEQFF. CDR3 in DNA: TGTGCCAGCACTCCCGGGGGGGGACTAGCGAATGAGCAGTTCTTC.

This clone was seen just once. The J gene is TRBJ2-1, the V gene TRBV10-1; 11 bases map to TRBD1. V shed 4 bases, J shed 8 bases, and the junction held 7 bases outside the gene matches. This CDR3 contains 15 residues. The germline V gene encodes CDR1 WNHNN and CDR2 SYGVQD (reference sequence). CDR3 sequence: CASSGGTGGRDEQFF. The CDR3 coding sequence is TGCGCCAGCAGTGGGGGGACAGGGGGTAGAGATGAGCAGTTCTTC.

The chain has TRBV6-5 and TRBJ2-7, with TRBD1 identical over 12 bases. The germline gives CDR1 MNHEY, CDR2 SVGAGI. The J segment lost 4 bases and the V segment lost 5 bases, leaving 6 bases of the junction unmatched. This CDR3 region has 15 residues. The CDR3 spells CASSPRGQGAYEQYF. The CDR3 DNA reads TGTGCCAGCAGTCCGCGGGGACAGGGGGCGTACGAGCAGTACTTC.

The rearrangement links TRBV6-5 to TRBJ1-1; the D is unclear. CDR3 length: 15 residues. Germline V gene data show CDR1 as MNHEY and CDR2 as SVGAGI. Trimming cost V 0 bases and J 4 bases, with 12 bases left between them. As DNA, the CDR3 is TGTGCCAGCAGTTACTCGAGGGCAGTAAGCACTGAAGCTTTCTTT. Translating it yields CASSYSRAVSTEAFF.

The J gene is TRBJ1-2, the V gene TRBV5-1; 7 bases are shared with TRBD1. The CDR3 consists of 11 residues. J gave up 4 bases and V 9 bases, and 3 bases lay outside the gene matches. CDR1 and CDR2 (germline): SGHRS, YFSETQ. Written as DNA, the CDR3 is TGCGCCAACTGGACAGGCTATGGCTACACCTTC. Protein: CANWTGYGYTF.

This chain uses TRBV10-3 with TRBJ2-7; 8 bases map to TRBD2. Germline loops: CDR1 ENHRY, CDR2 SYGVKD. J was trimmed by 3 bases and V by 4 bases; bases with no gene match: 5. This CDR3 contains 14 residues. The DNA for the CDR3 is TGTGCCATCAGTGCTAGCGGGTCTCACTACGAGCAGTACTTC. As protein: CAISASGSHYEQYF.

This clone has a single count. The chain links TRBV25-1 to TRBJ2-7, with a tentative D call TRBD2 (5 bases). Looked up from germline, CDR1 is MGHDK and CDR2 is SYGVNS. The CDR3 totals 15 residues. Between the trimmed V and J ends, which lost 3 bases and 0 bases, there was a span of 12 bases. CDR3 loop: CASSDSTRRSYEQYF. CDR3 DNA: TGTGCCAGCAGTGATTCTACTAGACGCTCCTACGAGCAGTACTTC.

CDR3 coding DNA: TGTGCCAGCAGACCGACAGGGCCGAACACTGAAGCTTTCTTT. Translating gives CASRPTGPNTEAFF. The chain carries TRBV6-5 and TRBJ1-1; TRBD1 agrees at 7 bases. Germline V lookup: CDR1 MNHEY, CDR2 SVGAGI. The CDR3 length is 14 residues. With V trimmed by 6 bases and J by 1 base, 5 bases remained unmatched.

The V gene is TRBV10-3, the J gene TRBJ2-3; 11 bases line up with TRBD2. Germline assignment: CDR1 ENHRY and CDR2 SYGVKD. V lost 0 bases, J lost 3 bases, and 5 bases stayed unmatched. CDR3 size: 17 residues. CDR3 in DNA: TGTGCCATCAGTGAGTCGTATAGCGGGGGGGCAACAGATACGCAGTATTTT. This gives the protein CAISESYSGGATDTQYF.

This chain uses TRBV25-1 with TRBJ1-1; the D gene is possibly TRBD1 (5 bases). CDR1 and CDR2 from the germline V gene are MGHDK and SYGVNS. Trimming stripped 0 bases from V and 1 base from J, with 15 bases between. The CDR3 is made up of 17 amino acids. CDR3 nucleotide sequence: TGTGCCAGCAGTGAATACGGGGGGAGGTCGGCGAACACTGAAGCTTTCTTT. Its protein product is CASSEYGGRSANTEAFF.

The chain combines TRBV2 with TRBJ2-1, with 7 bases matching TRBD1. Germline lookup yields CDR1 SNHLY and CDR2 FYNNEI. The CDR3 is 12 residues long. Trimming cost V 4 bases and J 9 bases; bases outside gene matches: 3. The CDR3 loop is CASSGQGGEQFF. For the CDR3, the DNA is TGTGCCAGCAGTGGACAGGGTGGTGAGCAGTTCTTC. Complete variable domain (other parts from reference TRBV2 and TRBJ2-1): EPEVTQTPSHQVTQMGQEVILRCVPISNHLYFYWYRQILGQKVEFLVSFYNNEISEKSEIFDDQFSVERPDGSNFTLKIRSTKLEDSAMYFCASSGQGGEQFFGPGTRLTVL.